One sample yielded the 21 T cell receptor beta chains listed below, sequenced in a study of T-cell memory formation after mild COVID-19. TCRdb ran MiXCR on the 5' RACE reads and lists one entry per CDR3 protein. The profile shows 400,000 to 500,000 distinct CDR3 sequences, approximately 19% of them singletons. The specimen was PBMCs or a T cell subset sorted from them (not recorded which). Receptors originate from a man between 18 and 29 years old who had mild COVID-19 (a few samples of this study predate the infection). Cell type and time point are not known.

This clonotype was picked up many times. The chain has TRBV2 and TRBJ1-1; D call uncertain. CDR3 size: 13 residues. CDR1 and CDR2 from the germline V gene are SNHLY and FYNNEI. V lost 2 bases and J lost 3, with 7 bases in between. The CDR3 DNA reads TGTGCCAGCAGTGAACTGGAGGACACTGAAGCTTTCTTT. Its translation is CASSELEDTEAFF.

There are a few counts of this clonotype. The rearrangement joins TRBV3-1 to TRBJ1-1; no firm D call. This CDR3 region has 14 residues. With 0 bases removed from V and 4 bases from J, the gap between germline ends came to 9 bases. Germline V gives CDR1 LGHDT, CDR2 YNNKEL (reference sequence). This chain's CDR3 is CASSQDGYSTEAFF. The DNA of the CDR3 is TGTGCCAGCAGCCAAGATGGTTATAGCACTGAAGCTTTCTTT.

Here the CDR3 reads CASSTVTGTRDRADTQYF. The CDR3 DNA sequence: TGTGCCAGCAGTACAGTAACCGGGACTAGAGATAGAGCAGATACGCAGTATTTT. The chain joins TRBV28 to TRBJ2-3; TRBD2 agrees at 8 bases. Germline V lookup: CDR1 MDHEN, CDR2 SYDVKM. The ends lost 5 bases at V and 4 bases at J; junction bases unmatched: 17. The CDR3 spans 18 residues.

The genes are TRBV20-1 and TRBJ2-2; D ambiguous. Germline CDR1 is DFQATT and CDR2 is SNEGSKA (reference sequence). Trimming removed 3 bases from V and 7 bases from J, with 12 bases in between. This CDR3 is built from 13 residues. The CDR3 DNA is TGCAGTGCTAGTGTTATCCCTTACGGGGAGCTGTTTTTT. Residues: CSASVIPYGELFF.

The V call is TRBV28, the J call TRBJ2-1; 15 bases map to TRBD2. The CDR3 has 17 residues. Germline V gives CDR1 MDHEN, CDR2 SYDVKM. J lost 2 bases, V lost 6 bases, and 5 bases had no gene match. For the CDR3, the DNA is TGTGCCAGCAGGGGGACTAGCGGGGGGCCGGCCTACAATGAGCAGTTCTTC. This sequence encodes CASRGTSGGPAYNEQFF.

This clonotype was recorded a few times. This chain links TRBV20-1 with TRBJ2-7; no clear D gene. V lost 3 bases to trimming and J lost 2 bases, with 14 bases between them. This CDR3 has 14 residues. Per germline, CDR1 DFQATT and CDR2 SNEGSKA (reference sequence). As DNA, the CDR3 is TGCAGTGCTAGTCCCGCGTCAGAGCCCTACGAGCAGTACGTC. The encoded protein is CSASPASEPYEQYV.

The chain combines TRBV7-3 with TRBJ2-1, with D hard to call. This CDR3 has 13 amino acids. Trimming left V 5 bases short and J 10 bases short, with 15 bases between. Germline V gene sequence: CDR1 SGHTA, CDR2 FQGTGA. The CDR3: CASSPLPGWEQFF. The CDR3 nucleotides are TGTGCCAGCAGCCCCCTTCCGGGTTGGGAGCAGTTCTTC.

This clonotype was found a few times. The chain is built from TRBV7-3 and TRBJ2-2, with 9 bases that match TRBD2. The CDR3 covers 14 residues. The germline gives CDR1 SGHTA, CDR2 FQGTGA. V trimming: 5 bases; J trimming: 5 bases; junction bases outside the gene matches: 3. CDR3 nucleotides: TGTGCCAGCAGCCTAGCGGGGATTACCGGGGAGCTGTTTTTT. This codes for CASSLAGITGELFF.

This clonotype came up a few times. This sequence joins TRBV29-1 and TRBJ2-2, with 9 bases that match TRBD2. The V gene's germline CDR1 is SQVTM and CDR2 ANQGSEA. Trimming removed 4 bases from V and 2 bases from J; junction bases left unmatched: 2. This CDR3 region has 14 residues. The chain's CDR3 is CSVGSGGNTGELFF. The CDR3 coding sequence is TGCAGCGTTGGTAGCGGGGGCAACACCGGGGAGCTGTTTTTT.

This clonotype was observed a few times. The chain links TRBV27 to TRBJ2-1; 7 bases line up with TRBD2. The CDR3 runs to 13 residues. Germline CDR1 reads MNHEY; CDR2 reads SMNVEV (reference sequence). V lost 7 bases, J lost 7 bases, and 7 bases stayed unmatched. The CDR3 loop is CASTGGYWNEQFF. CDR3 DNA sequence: TGTGCCAGCACGGGGGGTTATTGGAATGAGCAGTTCTTC.

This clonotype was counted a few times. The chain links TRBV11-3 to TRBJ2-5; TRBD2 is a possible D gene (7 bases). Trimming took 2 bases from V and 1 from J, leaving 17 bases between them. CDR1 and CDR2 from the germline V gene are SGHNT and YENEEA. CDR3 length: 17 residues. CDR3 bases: TGTGCCAGCAGCTTAAGTTCGGCGGGGGCCTTCCAAGAGACCCAGTACTTC. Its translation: CASSLSSAGAFQETQYF.

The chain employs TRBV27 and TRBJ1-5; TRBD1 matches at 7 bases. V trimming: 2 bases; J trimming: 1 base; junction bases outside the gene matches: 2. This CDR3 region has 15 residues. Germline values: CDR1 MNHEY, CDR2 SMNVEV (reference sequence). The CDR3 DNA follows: TGTGCCAGCAGTTTAAGGGACAGCAGCAATCAGCCCCAGCATTTT. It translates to CASSLRDSSNQPQHF.

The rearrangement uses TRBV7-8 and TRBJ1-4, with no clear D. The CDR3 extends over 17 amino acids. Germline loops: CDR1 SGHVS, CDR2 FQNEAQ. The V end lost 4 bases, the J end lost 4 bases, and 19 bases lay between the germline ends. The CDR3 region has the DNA TGTGCCAGCAGCTCCCTAATGGGAATGGCGGGTAATGAAAAACTGTTTTTT. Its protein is CASSSLMGMAGNEKLFF.

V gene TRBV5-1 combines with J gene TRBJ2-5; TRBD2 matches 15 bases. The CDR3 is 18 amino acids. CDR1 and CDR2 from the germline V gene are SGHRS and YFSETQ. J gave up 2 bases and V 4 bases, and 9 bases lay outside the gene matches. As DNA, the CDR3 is TGCGCCAGCAGCCCAGGACTAGCGGGGGGGAGTTGGCAAGAGACCCAGTACTTC. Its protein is CASSPGLAGGSWQETQYF.

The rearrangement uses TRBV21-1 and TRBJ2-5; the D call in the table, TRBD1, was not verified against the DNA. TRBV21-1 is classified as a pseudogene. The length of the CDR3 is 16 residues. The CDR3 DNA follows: TGTGCCAGCAGCAAATGCACAGGGACAGGGGAAGAGACCCAGTACTTC. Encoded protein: CASSKCTGTGEETQYF.

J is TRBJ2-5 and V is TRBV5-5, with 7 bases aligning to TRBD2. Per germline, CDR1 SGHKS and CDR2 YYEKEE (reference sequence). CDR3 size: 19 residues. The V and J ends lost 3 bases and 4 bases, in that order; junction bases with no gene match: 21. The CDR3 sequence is CASSWAPLGLADIRETQYF. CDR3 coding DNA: TGTGCCAGCAGCTGGGCTCCACTGGGGCTAGCGGACATCCGAGAGACCCAGTACTTC.

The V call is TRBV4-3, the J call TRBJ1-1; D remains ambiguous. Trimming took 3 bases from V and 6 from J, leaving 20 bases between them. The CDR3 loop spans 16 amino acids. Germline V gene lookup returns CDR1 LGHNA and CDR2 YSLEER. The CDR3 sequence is CASSQGVALGGAEAFF. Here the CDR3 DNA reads TGCGCCAGCAGCCAGGGCGTCGCGTTGGGAGGCGCTGAAGCTTTCTTT.

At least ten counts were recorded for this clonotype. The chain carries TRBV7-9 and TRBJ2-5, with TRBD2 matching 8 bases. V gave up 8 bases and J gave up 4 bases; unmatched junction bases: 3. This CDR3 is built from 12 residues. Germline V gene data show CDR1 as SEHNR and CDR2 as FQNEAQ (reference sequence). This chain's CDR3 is CASAGGAETQYF. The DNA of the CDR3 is TGTGCCAGCGCGGGGGGCGCAGAGACCCAGTACTTC.

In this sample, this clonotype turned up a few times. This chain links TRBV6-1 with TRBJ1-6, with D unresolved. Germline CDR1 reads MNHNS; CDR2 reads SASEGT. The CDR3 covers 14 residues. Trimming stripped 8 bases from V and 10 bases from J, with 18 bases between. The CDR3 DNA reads TGTGCCAGCGTAAGCGGCGTAGGATACTCACCCCTCCACTTT. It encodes CASVSGVGYSPLHF.

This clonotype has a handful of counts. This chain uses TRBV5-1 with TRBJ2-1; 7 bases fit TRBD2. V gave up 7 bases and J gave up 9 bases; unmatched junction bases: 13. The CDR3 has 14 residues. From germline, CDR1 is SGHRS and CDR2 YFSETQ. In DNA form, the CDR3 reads TGCGCCAGCTCCTTGAGGGAGGGATCGGGTGAGCAGTTCTTC. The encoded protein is CASSLREGSGEQFF.

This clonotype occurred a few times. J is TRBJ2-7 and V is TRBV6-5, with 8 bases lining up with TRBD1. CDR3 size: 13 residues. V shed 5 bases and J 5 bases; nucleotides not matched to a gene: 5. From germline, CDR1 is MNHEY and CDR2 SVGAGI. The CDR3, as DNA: TGTGCCAGCAGTAGACACAGGGGGGACGAGCAGTACTTC. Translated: CASSRHRGDEQYF.